This record concerns one T cell receptor beta chain sequence. One base away lies a much larger clone, so this may be a sequencing read error. The sample's time point: persistent/refractory GD, antithyroid drugs over 5 years with positive TRAb. PBMCs provided the RNA from which the TCR library was made. Building the TCR beta libraries relied on iRepertoire HTBI primers, and CDR3 regions underwent Arm-PCR. TCRdb passed the multiplex PCR reads through MiXCR, listing each CDR3 protein once. The sample contains under 500,000 distinct CDR3 sequences, 20% to 25% of which appear only once. The source of the sample is a study of regulatory T cells in long-lasting Graves disease. Deletions cut 5 bases from V and 13 bases from J, with 21 bases between. The CDR3 covers 14 residues. Germline assignment: CDR1 SGHAT and CDR2 FQNNGV.

The specimen was peripheral blood mononuclear cells (PBMCs), collected when the disease was refractory, from a patient treated with antithyroid drugs. The rearrangement uses TRBV11-2 and TRBJ2-1; D could derive from TRBD1 or TRBD2 (6 bases each). The receptor comes from a female donor with Graves disease. In DNA form, the CDR3 reads TGTGCCAGCAGCCCCCCGGGGGCCCCCCGGACCCAGTTCTTC. It codes for CASSPPGAPRTQFF.